This entry lists 2 T cell receptor beta chains sequenced from one sample in a study of blood T cell repertoires in COVID-19. Here immunoSEQ multiplex PCR was the method, and the copy in TCRdb shows in-frame clones only, minus some. The sample includes around 61,000 clones, approximately 89% seen only once; the top ten take over 1.2%. The specimen sequenced was peripheral blood. These receptor sequences come from a man aged 55 to 70 with acute or convalescent COVID-19.

The chain combines TRBV30 with TRBJ1-1; D is perhaps TRBD1 (6 bases). Germline assignment: CDR1 GTSNPN and CDR2 SVGIG (reference sequence). Trimming removed 3 bases from V and 1 base from J, with 9 bases in between. The CDR3 loop spans 13 amino acids. CDR3 loop: CAWSTTGNTEAFF. The CDR3 region has the DNA TGTGCCTGGAGCACGACAGGGAACACTGAAGCTTTCTTT.

J is TRBJ1-4 and V is TRBV19; 7 bases are a match to TRBD1. V lost 3 bases and J lost 7; bases outside the gene matches: 5. Germline V gene sequence: CDR1 LNHDA, CDR2 SQIVND (reference sequence). This CDR3 has 14 residues. The CDR3 here is CASSIDRVSEKLFF. In DNA form, the CDR3 reads TGTGCCAGTAGTATCGACAGGGTTAGTGAAAAACTGTTTTTT. The full variable domain, rest sourced from reference TRBV19 and TRBJ1-4, is DGGITQSPKYLFRKEGQNVTLSCEQNLNHDAMYWYRQDPGQGLRLIYYSQIVNDFQKGDIAEGYSVSREKKESFPLTVTSAQKNPTAFYLCASSIDRVSEKLFFGSGTQLSVL.